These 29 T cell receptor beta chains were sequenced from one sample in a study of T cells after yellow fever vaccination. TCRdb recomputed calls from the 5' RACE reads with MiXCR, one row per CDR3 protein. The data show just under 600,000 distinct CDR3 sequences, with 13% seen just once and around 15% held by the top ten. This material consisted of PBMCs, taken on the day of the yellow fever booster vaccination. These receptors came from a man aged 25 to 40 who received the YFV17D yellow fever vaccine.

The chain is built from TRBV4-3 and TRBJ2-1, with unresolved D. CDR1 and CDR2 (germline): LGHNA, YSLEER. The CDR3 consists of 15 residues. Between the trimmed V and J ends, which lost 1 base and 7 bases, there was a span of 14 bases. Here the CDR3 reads CASSQGPKGMNEQFF. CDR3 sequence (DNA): TGCGCCAGCAGCCAAGGCCCTAAGGGTATGAATGAGCAGTTCTTC.

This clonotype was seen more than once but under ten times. The CDR3 protein is CSARGPSSADIEYF. CDR3 bases: TGCAGTGCTAGGGGTCCCTCATCTGCGGACATAGAGTACTTC. The rearrangement joins TRBV20-1 to TRBJ2-5; the D gene is possibly TRBD1 (5 bases). The germline V gene has CDR1 DFQATT and CDR2 SNEGSKA (reference sequence). The V and J ends lost 3 bases and 12 bases respectively, with 23 bases between them. The CDR3 extends over 14 amino acids.

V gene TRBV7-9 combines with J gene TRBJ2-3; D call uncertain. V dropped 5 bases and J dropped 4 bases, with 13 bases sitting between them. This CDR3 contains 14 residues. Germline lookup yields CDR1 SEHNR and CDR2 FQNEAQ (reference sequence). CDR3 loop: CASSRQVSPDTQYF. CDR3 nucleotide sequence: TGTGCCAGCAGCCGTCAAGTGTCCCCAGATACGCAGTATTTT.

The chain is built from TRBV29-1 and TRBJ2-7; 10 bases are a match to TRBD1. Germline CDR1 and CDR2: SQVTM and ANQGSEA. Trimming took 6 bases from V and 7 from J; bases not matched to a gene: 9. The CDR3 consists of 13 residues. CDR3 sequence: CSVKGQGVIEQYF. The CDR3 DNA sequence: TGCAGCGTCAAAGGACAGGGGGTGATTGAGCAGTACTTC.

In DNA form, the CDR3 reads TGTGCCATCAGTGAGGGCGTTGGCGATGAGCAGTTCTTC. This gives the protein CAISEGVGDEQFF. This chain joins TRBV10-3 and TRBJ2-1; D gene uncertain. Trimming removed 2 bases from V and 8 bases from J, with 10 bases in between. The CDR3 spans 13 residues. The germline V gene encodes CDR1 ENHRY and CDR2 SYGVKD.

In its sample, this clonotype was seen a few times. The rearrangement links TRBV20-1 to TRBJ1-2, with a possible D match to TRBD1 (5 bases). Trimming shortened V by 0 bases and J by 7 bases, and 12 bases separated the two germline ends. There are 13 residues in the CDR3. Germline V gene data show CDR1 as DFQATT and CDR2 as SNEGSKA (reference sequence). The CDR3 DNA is TGCAGTGCTAGAGATCCTGCCAGGGCTGGCTACACCTTC. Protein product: CSARDPARAGYTF.

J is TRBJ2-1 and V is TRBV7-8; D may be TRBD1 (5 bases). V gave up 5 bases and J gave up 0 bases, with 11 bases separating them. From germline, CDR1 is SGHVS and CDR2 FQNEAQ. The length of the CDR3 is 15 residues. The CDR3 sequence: CASSTGPSSYNEQFF. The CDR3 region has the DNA TGTGCCAGCAGCACAGGTCCGAGCTCCTACAATGAGCAGTTCTTC.

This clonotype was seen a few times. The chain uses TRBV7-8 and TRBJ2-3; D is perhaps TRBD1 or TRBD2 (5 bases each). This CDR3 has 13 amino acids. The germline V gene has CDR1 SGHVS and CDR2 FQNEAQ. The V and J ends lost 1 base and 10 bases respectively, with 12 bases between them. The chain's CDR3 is CASSLVTRDAQYF. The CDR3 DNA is TGTGCCAGCAGCTTAGTGACCAGGGACGCGCAGTATTTT.

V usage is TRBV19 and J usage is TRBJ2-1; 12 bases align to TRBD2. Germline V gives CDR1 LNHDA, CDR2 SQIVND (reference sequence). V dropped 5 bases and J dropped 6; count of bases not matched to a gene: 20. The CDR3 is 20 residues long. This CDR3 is CASSRRGSELAGGFLNEQFF. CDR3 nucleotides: TGTGCCAGTAGTCGGAGGGGAAGTGAACTAGCGGGAGGTTTCCTCAATGAGCAGTTCTTC.

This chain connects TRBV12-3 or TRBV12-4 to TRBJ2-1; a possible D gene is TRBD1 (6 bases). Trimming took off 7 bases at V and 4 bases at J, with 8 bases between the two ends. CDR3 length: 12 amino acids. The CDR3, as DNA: TGTGCCAGCACCGACAGGTACAATGAGCAGTTCTTC. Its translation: CASTDRYNEQFF.

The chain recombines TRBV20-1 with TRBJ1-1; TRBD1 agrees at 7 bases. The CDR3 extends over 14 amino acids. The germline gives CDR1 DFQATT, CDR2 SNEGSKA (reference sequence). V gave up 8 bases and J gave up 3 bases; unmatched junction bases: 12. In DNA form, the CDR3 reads TGCAGTCTAGGTGTCGGACAGGAGGACACTGAAGCTTTCTTT. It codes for CSLGVGQEDTEAFF.

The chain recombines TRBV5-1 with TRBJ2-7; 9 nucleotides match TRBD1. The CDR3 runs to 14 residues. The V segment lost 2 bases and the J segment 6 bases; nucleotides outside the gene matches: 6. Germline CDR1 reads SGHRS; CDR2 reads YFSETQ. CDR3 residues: CASSFRDRVVEQYF. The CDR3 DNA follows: TGCGCCAGCAGCTTCCGGGACAGGGTCGTCGAGCAGTACTTC.

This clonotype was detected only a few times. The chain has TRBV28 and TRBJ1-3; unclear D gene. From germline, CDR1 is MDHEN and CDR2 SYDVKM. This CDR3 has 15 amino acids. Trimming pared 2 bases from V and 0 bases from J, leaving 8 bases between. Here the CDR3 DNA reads TGTGCCAGCAGTTTAGATATGAGCTCTGGAAACACCATATATTTT. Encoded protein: CASSLDMSSGNTIYF.

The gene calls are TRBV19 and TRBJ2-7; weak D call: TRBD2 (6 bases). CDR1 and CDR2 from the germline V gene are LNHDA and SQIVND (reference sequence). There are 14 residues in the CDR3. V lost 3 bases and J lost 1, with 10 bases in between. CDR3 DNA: TGTGCCAGTAGTATGGGACTGACGTCCTACGAGCAGTACTTC. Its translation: CASSMGLTSYEQYF.

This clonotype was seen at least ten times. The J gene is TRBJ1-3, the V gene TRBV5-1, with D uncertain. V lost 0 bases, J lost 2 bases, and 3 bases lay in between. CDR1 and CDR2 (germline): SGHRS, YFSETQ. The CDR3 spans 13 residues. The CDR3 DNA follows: TGCGCCAGCAGCTTGGGTACTGGAAACACCATATATTTT. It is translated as CASSLGTGNTIYF.

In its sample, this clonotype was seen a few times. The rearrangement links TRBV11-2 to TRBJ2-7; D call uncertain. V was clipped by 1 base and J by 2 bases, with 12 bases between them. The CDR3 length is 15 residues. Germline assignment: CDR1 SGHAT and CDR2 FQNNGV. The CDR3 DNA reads TGTGCCAGCAGCTTAGTCCCCGGGTCCCCCTACGAGCAGTACTTC. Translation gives CASSLVPGSPYEQYF.

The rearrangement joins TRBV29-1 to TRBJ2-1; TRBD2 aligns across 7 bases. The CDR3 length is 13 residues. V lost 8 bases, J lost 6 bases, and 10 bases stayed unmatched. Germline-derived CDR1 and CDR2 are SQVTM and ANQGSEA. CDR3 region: CSPLAGATNEQFF. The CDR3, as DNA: TGCAGCCCTCTGGCGGGAGCGACCAATGAGCAGTTCTTC.

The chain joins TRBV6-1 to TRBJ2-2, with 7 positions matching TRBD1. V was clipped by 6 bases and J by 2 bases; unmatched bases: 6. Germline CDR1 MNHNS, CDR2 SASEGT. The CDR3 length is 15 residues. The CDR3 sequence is CASSKDRVNTGELFF. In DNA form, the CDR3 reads TGTGCCAGCAGCAAAGACAGGGTCAACACCGGGGAGCTGTTTTTT.

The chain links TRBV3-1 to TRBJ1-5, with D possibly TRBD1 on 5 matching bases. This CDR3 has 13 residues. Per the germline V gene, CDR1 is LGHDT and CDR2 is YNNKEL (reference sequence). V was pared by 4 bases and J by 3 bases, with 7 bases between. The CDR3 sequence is CASSRQHNQPQHF. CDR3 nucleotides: TGTGCCAGCAGCCGACAGCACAATCAGCCCCAGCATTTT.

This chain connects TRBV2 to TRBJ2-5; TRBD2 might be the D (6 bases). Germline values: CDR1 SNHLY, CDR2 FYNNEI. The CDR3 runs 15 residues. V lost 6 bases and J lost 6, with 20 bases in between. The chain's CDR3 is CASRGDLTQLKTQYF. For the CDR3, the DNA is TGTGCCAGCAGAGGGGACTTAACACAACTGAAGACCCAGTACTTC.

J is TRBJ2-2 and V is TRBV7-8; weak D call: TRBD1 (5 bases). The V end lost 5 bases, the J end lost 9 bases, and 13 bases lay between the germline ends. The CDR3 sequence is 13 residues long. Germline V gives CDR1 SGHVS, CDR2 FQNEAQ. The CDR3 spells CASSLRQMWELFF. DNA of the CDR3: TGTGCCAGCAGCCTTCGACAGATGTGGGAGCTGTTTTTT. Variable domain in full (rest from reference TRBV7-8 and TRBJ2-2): GAGVSQSPRYKVAKRGQDVALRCDPISGHVSLFWYQQALGQGPEFLTYFQNEAQLDKSGLPSDRFFAERPEGSVSTLKIQRTQQEDSAVYLCASSLRQMWELFFGEGSRLTVL.

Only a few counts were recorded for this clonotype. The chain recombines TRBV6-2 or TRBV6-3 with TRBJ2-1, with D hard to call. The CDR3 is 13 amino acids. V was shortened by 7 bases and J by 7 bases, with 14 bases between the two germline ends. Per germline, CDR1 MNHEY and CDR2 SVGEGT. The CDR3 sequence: CASNRLAGNEQFF. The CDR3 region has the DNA TGTGCCAGCAATAGACTCGCCGGGAATGAGCAGTTCTTC.

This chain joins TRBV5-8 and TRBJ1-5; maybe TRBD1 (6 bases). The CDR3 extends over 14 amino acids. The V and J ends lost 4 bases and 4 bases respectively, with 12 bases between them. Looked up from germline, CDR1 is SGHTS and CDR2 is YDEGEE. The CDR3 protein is CASSRRQDNQPQHF. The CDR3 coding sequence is TGTGCCAGCAGCCGTAGACAGGATAATCAGCCCCAGCATTTT. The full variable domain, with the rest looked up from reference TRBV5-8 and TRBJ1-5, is EAGVTQSPTHLIKTRGQQATLRCSPISGHTSVYWYQQALGLGLQFLLWYDEGEERNRGNFPPRFSGRQFPNYSSELNVNALELEDSALYLCASSRRQDNQPQHFGDGTRLSIL.

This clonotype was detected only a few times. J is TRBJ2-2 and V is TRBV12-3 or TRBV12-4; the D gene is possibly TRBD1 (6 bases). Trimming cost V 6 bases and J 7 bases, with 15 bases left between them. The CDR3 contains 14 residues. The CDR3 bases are TGTGCCAGCAGCCCCCGGGACAAGAACGGGGAGCTGTTTTTT. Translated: CASSPRDKNGELFF.

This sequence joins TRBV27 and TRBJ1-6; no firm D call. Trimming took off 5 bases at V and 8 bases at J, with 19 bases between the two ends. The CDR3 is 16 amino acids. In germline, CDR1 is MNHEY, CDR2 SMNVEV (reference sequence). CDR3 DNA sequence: TGTGCCAGCAGTCCAGCCCCGGACGGCGCGGATTCACCCCTCCACTTT. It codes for CASSPAPDGADSPLHF.

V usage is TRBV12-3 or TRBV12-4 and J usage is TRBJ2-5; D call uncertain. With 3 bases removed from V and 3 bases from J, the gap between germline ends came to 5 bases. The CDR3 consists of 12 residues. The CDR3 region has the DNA TGTGCCAGCAGTTTCTCAAAAGAGACCCAGTACTTC. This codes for CASSFSKETQYF.

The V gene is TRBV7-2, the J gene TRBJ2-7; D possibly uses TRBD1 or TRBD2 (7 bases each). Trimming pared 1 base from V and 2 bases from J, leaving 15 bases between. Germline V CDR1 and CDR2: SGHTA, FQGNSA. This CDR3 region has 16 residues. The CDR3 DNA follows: TGTGCCAGCAGCTTAGGGGGGGGGACAGCCGCCTACGAGCAGTACTTC. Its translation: CASSLGGGTAAYEQYF.

In nucleotides, the CDR3 is TGTGCCAGCAGCTCATACGGGAGGGTACAAGAGACCCAGTACTTC. It codes for CASSSYGRVQETQYF. The rearrangement joins TRBV6-2 or TRBV6-3 to TRBJ2-5; TRBD2 aligns across 8 bases. The V and J ends lost 6 bases and 2 bases, in that order; junction bases with no gene match: 8. There are 15 residues in the CDR3. Germline V gene lookup returns CDR1 MNHEY and CDR2 SVGEGT.

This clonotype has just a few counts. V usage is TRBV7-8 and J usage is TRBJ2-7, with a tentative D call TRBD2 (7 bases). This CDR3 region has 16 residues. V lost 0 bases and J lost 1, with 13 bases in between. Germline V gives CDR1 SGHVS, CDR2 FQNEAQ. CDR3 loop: CASSLAGGGGSYEQYF. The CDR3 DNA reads TGTGCCAGCAGCTTAGCGGGAGGGGGGGGATCCTACGAGCAGTACTTC.